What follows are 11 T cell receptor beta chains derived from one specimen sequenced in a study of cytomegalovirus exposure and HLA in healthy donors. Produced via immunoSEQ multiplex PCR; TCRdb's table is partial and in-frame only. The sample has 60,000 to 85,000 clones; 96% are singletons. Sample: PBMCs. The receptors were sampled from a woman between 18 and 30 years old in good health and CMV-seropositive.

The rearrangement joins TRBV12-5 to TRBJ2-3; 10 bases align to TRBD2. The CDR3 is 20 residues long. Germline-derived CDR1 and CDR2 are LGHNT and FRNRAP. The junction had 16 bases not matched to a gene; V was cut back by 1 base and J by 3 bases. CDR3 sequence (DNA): TGTGCTAGTGGTTTGGGACGACCAACTAGCGGGAAGAAATTGACAGATACGCAGTATTTT. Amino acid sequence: CASGLGRPTSGKKLTDTQYF.

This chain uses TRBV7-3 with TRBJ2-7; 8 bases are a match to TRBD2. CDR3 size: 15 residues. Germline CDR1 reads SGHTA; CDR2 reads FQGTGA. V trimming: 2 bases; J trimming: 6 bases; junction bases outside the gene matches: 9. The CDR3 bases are TGTGCCAGCAGCTTATTACCAGCGGGAGCGCGCGAGCAGTACTTC. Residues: CASSLLPAGAREQYF.

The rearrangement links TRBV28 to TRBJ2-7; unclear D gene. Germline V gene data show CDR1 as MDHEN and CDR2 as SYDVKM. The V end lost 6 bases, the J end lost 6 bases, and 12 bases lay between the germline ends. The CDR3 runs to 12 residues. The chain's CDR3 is CASRSGSREQYF. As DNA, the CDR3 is TGTGCCAGCAGGTCAGGATCCCGCGAGCAGTACTTC.

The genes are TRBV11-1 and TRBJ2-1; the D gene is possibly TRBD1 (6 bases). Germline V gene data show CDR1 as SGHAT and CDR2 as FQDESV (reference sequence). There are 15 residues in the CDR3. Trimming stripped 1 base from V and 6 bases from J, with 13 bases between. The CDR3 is CASSLEAFRGNEQFF. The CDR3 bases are TGTGCCAGCAGCTTAGAAGCGTTCAGGGGCAATGAGCAGTTCTTC.

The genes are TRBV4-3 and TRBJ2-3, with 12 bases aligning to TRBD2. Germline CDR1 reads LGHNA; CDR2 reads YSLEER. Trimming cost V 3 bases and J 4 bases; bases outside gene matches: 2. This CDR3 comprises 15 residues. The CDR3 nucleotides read TGCGCCAGCAGCCACAGACTAGCGGGGGCAGATACGCAGTATTTT. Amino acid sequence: CASSHRLAGADTQYF.

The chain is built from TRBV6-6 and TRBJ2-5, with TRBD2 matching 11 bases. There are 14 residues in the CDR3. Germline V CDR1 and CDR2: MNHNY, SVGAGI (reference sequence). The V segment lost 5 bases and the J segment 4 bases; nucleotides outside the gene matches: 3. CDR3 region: CASSTGTSGETQYF. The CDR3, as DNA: TGTGCCAGCAGTACTGGGACTAGCGGAGAGACCCAGTACTTC.

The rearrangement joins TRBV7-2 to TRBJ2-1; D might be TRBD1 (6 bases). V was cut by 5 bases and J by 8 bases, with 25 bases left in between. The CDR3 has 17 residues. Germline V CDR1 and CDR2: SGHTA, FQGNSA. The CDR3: CASSPSPVGQAGYEQFF. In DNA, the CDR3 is TGTGCCAGCAGCCCCAGCCCGGTGGGACAAGCAGGCTATGAGCAGTTCTTC.

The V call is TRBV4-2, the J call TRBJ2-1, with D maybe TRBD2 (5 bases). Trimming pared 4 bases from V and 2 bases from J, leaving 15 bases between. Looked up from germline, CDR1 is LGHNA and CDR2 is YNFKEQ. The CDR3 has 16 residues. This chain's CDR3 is CASSPVLGDTYNEQFF. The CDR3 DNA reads TGTGCCAGCAGCCCTGTACTGGGAGATACCTACAATGAGCAGTTCTTC.

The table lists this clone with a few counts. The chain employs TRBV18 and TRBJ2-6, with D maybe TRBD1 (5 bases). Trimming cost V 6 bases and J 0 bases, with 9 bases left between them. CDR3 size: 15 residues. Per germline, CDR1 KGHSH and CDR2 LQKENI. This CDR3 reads CASSRDSSGANVLTF. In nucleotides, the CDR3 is TGTGCCAGCTCCAGGGATAGCTCTGGGGCCAACGTCCTGACTTTC.

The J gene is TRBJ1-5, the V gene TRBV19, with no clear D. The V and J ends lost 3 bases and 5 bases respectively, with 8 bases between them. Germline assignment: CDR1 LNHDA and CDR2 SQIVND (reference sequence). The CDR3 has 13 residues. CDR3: CASSIREDQPQHF. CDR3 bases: TGTGCCAGTAGTATTAGGGAGGATCAGCCCCAGCATTTT.

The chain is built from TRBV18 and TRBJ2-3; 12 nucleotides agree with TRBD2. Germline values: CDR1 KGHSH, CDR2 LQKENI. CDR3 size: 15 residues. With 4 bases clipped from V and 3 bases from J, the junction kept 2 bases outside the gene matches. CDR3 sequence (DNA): TGTGCCAGCTCACTTGGGACTAGCGGGACAGATACGCAGTATTTT. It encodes CASSLGTSGTDTQYF. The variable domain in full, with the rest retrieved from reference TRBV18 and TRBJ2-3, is NAGVMQNPRHLVRRRGQEARLRCSPMKGHSHVYWYRQLPEEGLKFMVYLQKENIIDESGMPKERFSAEFPKEGPSILRIQQVVRGDSAAYFCASSLGTSGTDTQYFGPGTRLTVL.